These T cell receptor beta chains were read from a single sample in a study of blood T cell repertoires in COVID-19. This table comes from immunoSEQ multiplex PCR, and its TCRdb copy is limited to in-frame clones, with some not included. The sample holds approximately 220,000 clones, 80% to 90% seen once. Sequenced sample: PBMCs or T cells enriched from blood (not recorded which). These receptor sequences come from a woman aged 25 to 39 with acute COVID-19. The CDR3 runs from the conserved cysteine through the conserved F or W. The D gene is left open where the match is weak. Expanded clones get a size class; other rows say once, few or many, or leave the size out.

clone size: NA
J gene: TRBJ1-1
V gene: TRBV2
D gene: NA
CDR3 DNA: TGTGCCAGCAGTCCAGACTGGAACACTGAAGCTTTCTTT
CDR3 protein: CASSPDWNTEAFF

clone size: NA
J gene: TRBJ1-1
V gene: TRBV10-3
D gene: NA
CDR3 DNA: TGTGCCATCAGATCTCAGGGGTACCGCACTGAAGCTTTCTTT
CDR3 protein: CAIRSQGYRTEAFF

clone size: NA
J gene: TRBJ2-1
V gene: TRBV19
D gene: NA
CDR3 DNA: TGTGCCAGTAGTATCAGGATAAGGGGCTCCTACAATGAGCAGTTCTTC
CDR3 protein: CASSIRIRGSYNEQFF

clone size: NA
J gene: TRBJ1-6
V gene: TRBV4-1
D gene: TRBD1
CDR3 DNA: TGCGCCAGCAGCCATCTAGAGGACAGGGTTGGGAATTCACCCCTCCACTTT
CDR3 protein: CASSHLEDRVGNSPLHF

clone size: NA
J gene: TRBJ2-3
V gene: TRBV6-2/TRBV6-3
D gene: TRBD1
CDR3 DNA: TGTGCCAGCAGTCCCGCGACAGGGGTAATATTGACAGATACGCAGTATTTT
CDR3 protein: CASSPATGVILTDTQYF

clone size: once
J gene: TRBJ1-4
V gene: TRBV4-1
D gene: TRBD1
CDR3 DNA: TGCGCCAGCAGCCAAGCCGGGACAGTCGATGAAAAACTGTTTTTT
CDR3 protein: CASSQAGTVDEKLFF

clone size: NA
J gene: TRBJ1-1
V gene: TRBV6-2/TRBV6-3
D gene: NA
CDR3 DNA: TGTGCCAGCAGCCCCCCGATACAGGGGAACACTGAAGCTTTCTTT
CDR3 protein: CASSPPIQGNTEAFF

clone size: NA
J gene: TRBJ2-1
V gene: TRBV19
D gene: NA
CDR3 DNA: TGTGCCAGTAGTAAAGGAGGGCGACTACCACTCGAGAACCAGTACAATGAGCAGTTCTTC
CDR3 protein: CASSKGGRLPLENQYNEQFF

clone size: once
J gene: TRBJ1-4
V gene: TRBV4-1
D gene: NA
CDR3 DNA: TGCGCCAGCAGCCAAGATTCGCACAGGGCCGACCCTGGGGAAAAACTGTTTTTT
CDR3 protein: CASSQDSHRADPGEKLFF

clone size: NA
J gene: TRBJ1-5
V gene: TRBV2
D gene: TRBD1
CDR3 DNA: TGTGCCAGCACTTCACAGGGGGGGCCTCAGCCCCAGCATTTT
CDR3 protein: CASTSQGGPQPQHF

clone size: NA
J gene: TRBJ1-2
V gene: TRBV4-2
D gene: NA
CDR3 DNA: TGTGCCAGCAGCCAAGGGGAGGCTCTCTATGGCTACACCTTC
CDR3 protein: CASSQGEALYGYTF

clone size: NA
J gene: TRBJ2-1
V gene: TRBV7-8
D gene: TRBD2
CDR3 DNA: TGTGCCAGCAGCCCGAGGGGCGGCGGGGGGGCCTTCAATGAGCAGTTCTTC
CDR3 protein: CASSPRGGGGAFNEQFF

clone size: NA
J gene: TRBJ1-5
V gene: TRBV30
D gene: NA
CDR3 DNA: TGTGCCTGGGGTTATACTTCAAATCAGCCCCAGCATTTT
CDR3 protein: CAWGYTSNQPQHF

clone size: NA
J gene: TRBJ1-1
V gene: TRBV15
D gene: NA
CDR3 DNA: TGTGCCACCAGCAGAGATCATCTCTCGGGGATTGGCACTGAAGCTTTCTTT
CDR3 protein: CATSRDHLSGIGTEAFF

clone size: many
J gene: TRBJ1-5
V gene: TRBV10-3
D gene: NA
CDR3 DNA: TGTGCCATCAGTGGAGGAGGCAGGGGAGGGGAGCCCCAGCATTTT
CDR3 protein: CAISGGGRGGEPQHF

clone size: NA
J gene: TRBJ1-5
V gene: TRBV30
D gene: NA
CDR3 DNA: TGTGCCTGGTCCCTTGGGGGGGCACTACGAAATCAGCCCCAGCATTTT
CDR3 protein: CAWSLGGALRNQPQHF

clone size: few
J gene: TRBJ1-1
V gene: TRBV4-1
D gene: TRBD1
CDR3 DNA: TGCGCCAGCAGCCAACCTACAGGGGGGACTGAAGCTTTCTTT
CDR3 protein: CASSQPTGGTEAFF

clone size: few
J gene: TRBJ1-6
V gene: TRBV30
D gene: NA
CDR3 DNA: TGTGCCTGGAGGGCCGGACAGCGGAATTCACCCCTCCACTTT
CDR3 protein: CAWRAGQRNSPLHF

clone size: many
J gene: TRBJ2-5
V gene: TRBV23-1
D gene: NA
CDR3 DNA: TGCGCCAGCAGTCGCTACAGGCGCCAAGAGACCCAGTACTTC
CDR3 protein: CASSRYRRQETQYF

clone size: few
J gene: TRBJ2-1
V gene: TRBV18
D gene: NA
CDR3 DNA: TGTGCCAGCTCCCCTAGCGCCTACAATGAGCAGTTCTTC
CDR3 protein: CASSPSAYNEQFF

clone size: NA
J gene: TRBJ1-2
V gene: TRBV12-3/TRBV12-4
D gene: NA
CDR3 DNA: TGTGCCAGCAGCCAACCCAGGCGCGATGGCTACACCTTC
CDR3 protein: CASSQPRRDGYTF

clone size: NA
J gene: TRBJ2-3
V gene: TRBV6-5
D gene: NA
CDR3 DNA: TGTGCCAGCACAATGCCGGGGACAGATACGCAGTATTTT
CDR3 protein: CASTMPGTDTQYF

clone size: NA
J gene: TRBJ2-7
V gene: TRBV13
D gene: TRBD1
CDR3 DNA: TGTGCCAGCAGCTATCGGGAAGGGGGCGTCTACGAGCAGTACTTC
CDR3 protein: CASSYREGGVYEQYF

clone size: once
J gene: TRBJ2-7
V gene: TRBV5-1
D gene: NA
CDR3 DNA: TGCGCCAGCAGGAGCGGACTGGACTACGAGCAGTACTTC
CDR3 protein: CASRSGLDYEQYF

clone size: NA
J gene: TRBJ2-7
V gene: TRBV7-9
D gene: TRBD1
CDR3 DNA: TGTGCCAGCAGCCGTGGGACAGGGGGTACCTACGAGCAGTACTTC
CDR3 protein: CASSRGTGGTYEQYF

clone size: NA
J gene: TRBJ1-2
V gene: TRBV3-1/TRBV3-2
D gene: NA
CDR3 DNA: TGTGCCAGCAGCCAAGTTGGGGAGGGGAGCAATGGCTACACCTTC
CDR3 protein: CASSQVGEGSNGYTF

clone size: NA
J gene: TRBJ2-1
V gene: TRBV6-1
D gene: NA
CDR3 DNA: TGTGCCAGCAGTGAATCGGCAGGGAGGAATGAGCAGTTCTTC
CDR3 protein: CASSESAGRNEQFF

clone size: NA
J gene: TRBJ2-5
V gene: TRBV2
D gene: NA
CDR3 DNA: TGTGCCAGCAGTGGCGATGACAGGACCCAAGAGACCCAGTACTTC
CDR3 protein: CASSGDDRTQETQYF

clone size: NA
J gene: TRBJ1-4
V gene: TRBV7-2
D gene: NA
CDR3 DNA: TGTGCCAGCAGCTTGGACGCAGAGGGAACTAATGAAAAACTGTTTTTT
CDR3 protein: CASSLDAEGTNEKLFF

clone size: NA
J gene: TRBJ2-3
V gene: TRBV2
D gene: TRBD2
CDR3 DNA: TGTGCCAAACGGACTAGCGGGGCTAGCACAGATACGCAGTATTTT
CDR3 protein: CAKRTSGASTDTQYF

clone size: NA
J gene: TRBJ2-3
V gene: TRBV11-2
D gene: TRBD2
CDR3 DNA: TGTGCCAGCAGCTTATCCTTCGTTGGGGGGGGGACCACAGATACGCAGTATTTT
CDR3 protein: CASSLSFVGGGTTDTQYF

clone size: NA
J gene: TRBJ2-2
V gene: TRBV11-3
D gene: NA
CDR3 DNA: TGTGCCAGCAGCTTATGGCCTTCAAACACCGGGGAGCTGTTTTTT
CDR3 protein: CASSLWPSNTGELFF

clone size: NA
J gene: TRBJ1-6
V gene: TRBV7-2
D gene: TRBD1
CDR3 DNA: TGTGCCAGCAGCTTAGCGAGGGGGCGCTCCTATAATTCACCCCTCCACTTT
CDR3 protein: CASSLARGRSYNSPLHF

clone size: many
J gene: TRBJ2-2
V gene: TRBV10-1
D gene: TRBD1
CDR3 DNA: TGCGCCAGCAGTACCGGGACAGGGGGCACCGGGGAGCTGTTTTTT
CDR3 protein: CASSTGTGGTGELFF

clone size: NA
J gene: TRBJ1-1
V gene: TRBV7-2
D gene: NA
CDR3 DNA: TGTGCCAGCAGCTTACGGGGGAGTTACACTGAAGCTTTCTTT
CDR3 protein: CASSLRGSYTEAFF

clone size: NA
J gene: TRBJ2-7
V gene: TRBV10-2
D gene: NA
CDR3 DNA: TGCGCCAGCAGTGCAAATCGAGGTGGGCAGGGCGTACACGAGCAGTACTTC
CDR3 protein: CASSANRGGQGVHEQYF

clone size: NA
J gene: TRBJ2-7
V gene: TRBV7-2
D gene: NA
CDR3 DNA: TGTGCCAGCACCCGTAACAGGGCGGCCGAGCAGTACTTC
CDR3 protein: CASTRNRAAEQYF

clone size: NA
J gene: TRBJ1-4
V gene: TRBV3-1/TRBV3-2
D gene: TRBD1
CDR3 DNA: TGTGCCAGCAGCCTAACGACAGGGGTGGTTGAAAAACTGTTTTTT
CDR3 protein: CASSLTTGVVEKLFF

clone size: NA
J gene: TRBJ2-1
V gene: TRBV5-6
D gene: TRBD2
CDR3 DNA: TGTGCCAGCAGCTTGGGACCCCCTAGCGGGGTTCTAGGTGAGCAGTTCTTC
CDR3 protein: CASSLGPPSGVLGEQFF

clone size: NA
J gene: TRBJ2-7
V gene: TRBV7-9
D gene: NA
CDR3 DNA: TGTGCCAGCAGCTTTAGGGGTATCGAGCAGTACTTC
CDR3 protein: CASSFRGIEQYF

clone size: NA
J gene: TRBJ1-1
V gene: TRBV18
D gene: NA
CDR3 DNA: TGTGCCAGCTCACCTACCTCGGGCACTGAAGCTTTCTTT
CDR3 protein: CASSPTSGTEAFF

clone size: NA
J gene: TRBJ2-3
V gene: TRBV14
D gene: TRBD2
CDR3 DNA: TGTGCCAGCAGCCTACTAGCGGGGGCCACAGATACGCAGTATTTT
CDR3 protein: CASSLLAGATDTQYF

clone size: NA
J gene: TRBJ2-7
V gene: TRBV28
D gene: TRBD2
CDR3 DNA: TGTGCCAGCAGTTCACCCGGGACTAGCGGGGGGCTCCGCCCCTACGAGCAGTACTTC
CDR3 protein: CASSSPGTSGGLRPYEQYF

clone size: NA
J gene: TRBJ2-1
V gene: TRBV13
D gene: NA
CDR3 DNA: TGTGCCAGCAGGGGTTCGTTGGGACTCATATACAATGAGCAGTTCTTC
CDR3 protein: CASRGSLGLIYNEQFF

clone size: NA
J gene: TRBJ1-1
V gene: TRBV11-2
D gene: NA
CDR3 DNA: TGTGCCAGCAGCGCTAGCACTGAAGCTTTCTTT
CDR3 protein: CASSASTEAFF

clone size: NA
J gene: TRBJ1-2
V gene: TRBV5-6
D gene: NA
CDR3 DNA: TGTGCCAGCAGCTTGTGGCTGACAGATCCCACTAACTATGGCTACACCTTC
CDR3 protein: CASSLWLTDPTNYGYTF

clone size: NA
J gene: TRBJ1-3
V gene: TRBV2
D gene: NA
CDR3 DNA: TGTGCCAGTCACCGGCAGGGGGGAAACACCATATATTTT
CDR3 protein: CASHRQGGNTIYF

clone size: NA
J gene: TRBJ1-6
V gene: TRBV6-5
D gene: TRBD1
CDR3 DNA: TGTGCCAGCAGTTACGGGACAGTCCATAATTCACCCCTCCACTTT
CDR3 protein: CASSYGTVHNSPLHF

clone size: NA
J gene: TRBJ2-2
V gene: TRBV2
D gene: TRBD1
CDR3 DNA: TGTGCCAGCATGCCGGGGACAGGGGCCACCGGGGAGCTGTTTTTT
CDR3 protein: CASMPGTGATGELFF

clone size: NA
J gene: TRBJ2-3
V gene: TRBV18
D gene: TRBD1
CDR3 DNA: TGTGCCAGCTCTTACAACAGGGGGATTAGGACAGATACGCAGTATTTT
CDR3 protein: CASSYNRGIRTDTQYF

clone size: once
J gene: TRBJ1-6
V gene: TRBV18
D gene: TRBD1
CDR3 DNA: TGTGCCAGCTCACCAGCTAAGGGACAGCCTAATTCACCCCTCCACTTT
CDR3 protein: CASSPAKGQPNSPLHF

clone size: once
J gene: TRBJ1-4
V gene: TRBV25-1
D gene: NA
CDR3 DNA: TGTGCCAGCAGGGAAGGAGGCGAAAAACTGTTTTTT
CDR3 protein: CASREGGEKLFF

clone size: NA
J gene: TRBJ2-3
V gene: TRBV27
D gene: NA
CDR3 DNA: TGTGCCAGCGGATTCAGCGGTGCTAGCACAGATACGCAGTATTTT
CDR3 protein: CASGFSGASTDTQYF

clone size: once
J gene: TRBJ2-1
V gene: TRBV4-3
D gene: NA
CDR3 DNA: TGCGCCAGCAGCCAAGATCCAGGGGCCCGAAACAATGAGCAGTTCTTC
CDR3 protein: CASSQDPGARNNEQFF

clone size: NA
J gene: TRBJ2-7
V gene: TRBV6-1
D gene: NA
CDR3 DNA: TGTGCCAGCAGTGATTGGAGGGGTGGGGGTTACGAGCAGTACTTC
CDR3 protein: CASSDWRGGGYEQYF

clone size: NA
J gene: TRBJ1-2
V gene: TRBV10-3
D gene: TRBD1
CDR3 DNA: TGTGCCATCTCGACAGGGGGGGATAACTATGGCTACACCTTC
CDR3 protein: CAISTGGDNYGYTF

clone size: NA
J gene: TRBJ1-4
V gene: TRBV5-5
D gene: NA
CDR3 DNA: TGTGCCAGCAGCTTGGTAGCCCGTCTCGGAGGTGAAAAACTGTTTTTT
CDR3 protein: CASSLVARLGGEKLFF